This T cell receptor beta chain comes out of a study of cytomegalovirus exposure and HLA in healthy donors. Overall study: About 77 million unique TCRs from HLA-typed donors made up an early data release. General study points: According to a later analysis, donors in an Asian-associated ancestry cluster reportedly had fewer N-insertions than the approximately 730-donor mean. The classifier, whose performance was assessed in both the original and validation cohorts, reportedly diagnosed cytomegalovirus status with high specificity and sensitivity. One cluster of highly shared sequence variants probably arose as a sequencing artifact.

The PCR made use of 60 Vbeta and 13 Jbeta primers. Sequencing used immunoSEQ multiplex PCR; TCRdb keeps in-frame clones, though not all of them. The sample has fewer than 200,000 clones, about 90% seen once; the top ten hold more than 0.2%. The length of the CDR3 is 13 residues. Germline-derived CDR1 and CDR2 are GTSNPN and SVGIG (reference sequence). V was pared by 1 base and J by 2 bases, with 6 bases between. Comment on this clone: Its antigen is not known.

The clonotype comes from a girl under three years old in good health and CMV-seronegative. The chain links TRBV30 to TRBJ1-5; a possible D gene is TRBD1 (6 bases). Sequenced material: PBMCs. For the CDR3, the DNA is TGTGCCTGGAGTGGACAGGGCAATCAGCCCCAGCATTTT. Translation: CAWSGQGNQPQHF.